The 20 T cell receptor beta chains below come from one sample, sequenced in a study of Ad26.COV2.S vaccination and SARS-CoV-2 variants. The treatment was: around 19 received Ad26.COV2.S at low or high dose, single or two shots; 5 received placebo; per-sample allocation not given. Samples came from day 63 after the first vaccine or placebo injection. The data were produced by immunoSEQ multiplex PCR, yet TCRdb's version contains in-frame clones alone and is incomplete. Of around 300,000 clones in the sample, almost 90% are singletons; the top ten hold 4.5% to 5.5%. Sequenced material: peripheral blood, taken in a trial of Ad26.COV2.S vaccine versus placebo. The receptor source for this set is a person aged 18-65 years who received the Ad26.COV2.S COVID-19 vaccine or a placebo.

This chain uses TRBV7-8 with TRBJ1-2, with D maybe TRBD1 (5 bases). V dropped 5 bases and J dropped 1 base, with 17 bases sitting between them. The CDR3 sequence is 16 residues long. From germline, CDR1 is SGHVS and CDR2 FQNEAQ. The CDR3 nucleotides are TGTGCCAGCAGCCCCCGGGGCACAGTTTTTAACTATGGCTACACCTTC. Its protein is CASSPRGTVFNYGYTF.

This clone was seen only once. The J gene is TRBJ2-3, the V gene TRBV7-2; 9 nucleotides align to TRBD2. Germline CDR1 is SGHTA and CDR2 is FQGNSA. The CDR3 has 17 residues. The junction had 6 bases not matched to a gene; V was cut back by 1 base and J by 1 base. DNA of the CDR3: TGTGCCAGCAGCTTAGAACCAGCGGGGGGACGCACAGATACGCAGTATTTT. It translates to CASSLEPAGGRTDTQYF.

The J gene is TRBJ1-1, the V gene TRBV24-1; tentatively, D is TRBD1 (5 bases). This CDR3 region has 11 residues. The ends were cut back, 4 bases at V and 12 bases at J, with 11 bases in the middle. Germline CDR1 is KGHDR and CDR2 is SFDVKD. Written as DNA, the CDR3 is TGTGCCACCAGTGAAAGGGGCGAAACTTTCTTT. It codes for CATSERGETFF.

The chain carries TRBV6-1 and TRBJ2-7; TRBD2 might be the D (6 bases). The CDR3 sequence is 17 residues long. Between the trimmed V and J ends, which lost 3 bases and 4 bases, there was a span of 22 bases. The germline gives CDR1 MNHNS, CDR2 SASEGT. The CDR3 protein is CASSDDPFSAGRYEQYF. The CDR3 DNA reads as TGTGCCAGCAGTGACGACCCTTTCAGTGCGGGGAGGTACGAGCAGTACTTC.

The chain is built from TRBV7-9 and TRBJ2-3; 8 bases are a match to TRBD1. Unmatched junction bases numbered 10, after V lost 5 bases and J lost 6 bases. This CDR3 comprises 15 residues. From germline, CDR1 is SEHNR and CDR2 FQNEAQ (reference sequence). The CDR3 loop is CASSADRVEGDTQYF. CDR3 coding DNA: TGTGCCAGCAGCGCGGACAGGGTAGAGGGGGATACGCAGTATTTT.

The V gene is TRBV18, the J gene TRBJ2-7; a weak D match, TRBD2 (5 bases). This CDR3 is built from 13 residues. Germline assignment: CDR1 KGHSH and CDR2 LQKENI. Trimming took off 6 bases at V and 5 bases at J, with 14 bases between the two ends. The CDR3 loop is CASSDSRSNEQYV. For the CDR3, the DNA is TGTGCCAGCTCGGACTCCCGGAGCAACGAGCAGTACGTC.

The gene calls are TRBV7-2 and TRBJ1-5; 9 bases are a match to TRBD1. The CDR3 contains 15 residues. J gave up 6 bases and V 1 base, and 4 bases lay outside the gene matches. In germline, CDR1 is SGHTA, CDR2 FQGNSA. CDR3 DNA sequence: TGTGCCAGCAGCTTAGGGGACAGGGTGAGTCAGCCCCAGCATTTT. Amino acid sequence: CASSLGDRVSQPQHF.

The J gene is TRBJ2-1, the V gene TRBV29-1, with D perhaps assigned TRBD1 or TRBD2 (5 bases each). The CDR3 contains 16 residues. Between the trimmed V and J ends, which lost 1 base and 0 bases, there was a span of 13 bases. Germline-derived CDR1 and CDR2 are SQVTM and ANQGSEA. This chain's CDR3 is CSVEVGEWGSYNEQFF. The CDR3 coding sequence is TGCAGCGTTGAAGTGGGGGAGTGGGGCTCCTACAATGAGCAGTTCTTC.

The rearrangement uses TRBV19 and TRBJ1-3; 8 nucleotides agree with TRBD1. The germline CDR1 and CDR2 sequences are LNHDA and SQIVND (reference sequence). The CDR3 totals 15 residues. Germline trimming cut 3 bases from V and 2 bases from J; bases unmatched to any gene: 3. For the CDR3, the DNA is TGTGCCAGTAGTATTAACAGGGGGACTGGAAACACCATATATTTT. Amino acids: CASSINRGTGNTIYF.

This clone was detected only once. The chain uses TRBV9 and TRBJ2-7, with D possibly TRBD1 on 6 matching bases. Per the germline V gene, CDR1 is SGDLS and CDR2 is YYNGEE. CDR3 size: 11 residues. CDR3 DNA: TGTGCCAGCAGCGGACCTACAGGGACGGACGTC. Translation: CASSGPTGTDV.

This clone was detected once. This chain connects TRBV5-1 to TRBJ2-5; TRBD1 matches at 8 bases. The germline CDR1 and CDR2 sequences are SGHRS and YFSETQ. V gave up 0 bases and J gave up 4 bases; unmatched junction bases: 11. The CDR3 consists of 17 residues. CDR3 sequence reads: CASSLAHVRGRRETQYF. The CDR3 DNA follows: TGCGCCAGCAGCTTGGCACACGTCAGGGGGCGACGAGAGACCCAGTACTTC.

This chain joins TRBV19 and TRBJ1-4; 12 nucleotides agree with TRBD1. Looked up from germline, CDR1 is LNHDA and CDR2 is SQIVND (reference sequence). The CDR3 length is 15 residues. V dropped 10 bases and J dropped 7; count of bases not matched to a gene: 10. The chain's CDR3 is CATHAGTGGREKLFF. Here the CDR3 DNA reads TGTGCCACCCACGCCGGGACAGGGGGCCGTGAAAAACTGTTTTTT. The whole variable domain, filled in from reference TRBV19 and TRBJ1-4, reads DGGITQSPKYLFRKEGQNVTLSCEQNLNHDAMYWYRQDPGQGLRLIYYSQIVNDFQKGDIAEGYSVSREKKESFPLTVTSAQKNPTAFYLCATHAGTGGREKLFFGSGTQLSVL.

The rearrangement joins TRBV27 to TRBJ1-5; TRBD1 is a possible D gene (5 bases). Looked up from germline, CDR1 is MNHEY and CDR2 is SMNVEV (reference sequence). With 11 bases removed from V and 0 bases from J, the gap between germline ends came to 14 bases. This CDR3 comprises 14 residues. The CDR3 nucleotides read TGTGCCTCGACAGACATTAATAGCAATCAGCCCCAGCATTTT. Translation gives CASTDINSNQPQHF.

This chain links TRBV11-2 with TRBJ1-3; D remains ambiguous. From germline, CDR1 is SGHAT and CDR2 FQNNGV. Trimming removed 3 bases at V and 0 bases at J, with 12 bases between. The CDR3 length is 16 residues. The CDR3 loop reads CASSFDTFYSGNTIYF. The CDR3 bases are TGTGCCAGCAGCTTCGACACATTCTACTCTGGAAACACCATATATTTT.

The J gene is TRBJ1-2, the V gene TRBV19; 9 positions match TRBD1. V was clipped by 7 bases and J by 4 bases; unmatched bases: 10. CDR3 size: 15 residues. CDR1 is LNHDA, CDR2 SQIVND, per germline (reference sequence). The CDR3: CASTDTGQGLYGYTF. In DNA form, the CDR3 reads TGTGCCAGTACGGACACAGGACAGGGGCTCTATGGCTACACCTTC.

The chain joins TRBV6-5 to TRBJ2-7; TRBD2 agrees at 10 bases. The CDR3 covers 15 residues. V shed 6 bases and J 7 bases; nucleotides not matched to a gene: 12. Germline V gives CDR1 MNHEY, CDR2 SVGAGI. CDR3 protein: CASRLSGGATLEQYF. CDR3 DNA: TGTGCCAGCAGACTGAGCGGGGGGGCTACCTTGGAGCAGTACTTC.

The rearrangement uses TRBV4-3 and TRBJ1-2; TRBD1 aligns across 12 bases. In germline, CDR1 is LGHNA, CDR2 YSLEER. The CDR3 consists of 17 residues. J lost 7 bases, V lost 0 bases, and 9 bases had no gene match. CDR3 bases: TGCGCCAGCAGCCAAGAAGGGTATCGGGACAGGGGGCTTGGCTACACCTTC. Its translation is CASSQEGYRDRGLGYTF.

The J gene is TRBJ2-1, the V gene TRBV5-1; 9 positions match TRBD2. CDR3 length equals 14 residues. Germline-derived CDR1 and CDR2 are SGHRS and YFSETQ. With 7 bases clipped from V and 5 bases from J, the junction kept 7 bases outside the gene matches. The CDR3 is CASWVAGVNNEQFF. The CDR3, as DNA: TGCGCCAGCTGGGTAGCGGGAGTAAACAATGAGCAGTTCTTC.

V is TRBV6-6 and J is TRBJ1-5; D gene ambiguous. Germline CDR1 MNHNY, CDR2 SVGAGI (reference sequence). This CDR3 has 15 residues. V was shortened by 4 bases and J by 0 bases, with 10 bases between the two germline ends. CDR3 in amino acids: CASSSPADSNQPQHF. Here the CDR3 DNA reads TGTGCCAGCAGTTCCCCGGCAGATAGCAATCAGCCCCAGCATTTT.

This clone has only one observation. CDR3 residues: CASSLGPGTPKANEQFF. In DNA form, the CDR3 reads TGTGCCAGCAGCTTAGGGCCAGGGACCCCCAAGGCGAATGAGCAGTTCTTC. The chain couples TRBV7-2 to TRBJ2-1; the D gene could be TRBD1 or TRBD2 (5 bases each). Germline loops: CDR1 SGHTA, CDR2 FQGNSA. V was shortened by 1 base and J by 7 bases, with 20 bases between the two germline ends. There are 17 residues in the CDR3.